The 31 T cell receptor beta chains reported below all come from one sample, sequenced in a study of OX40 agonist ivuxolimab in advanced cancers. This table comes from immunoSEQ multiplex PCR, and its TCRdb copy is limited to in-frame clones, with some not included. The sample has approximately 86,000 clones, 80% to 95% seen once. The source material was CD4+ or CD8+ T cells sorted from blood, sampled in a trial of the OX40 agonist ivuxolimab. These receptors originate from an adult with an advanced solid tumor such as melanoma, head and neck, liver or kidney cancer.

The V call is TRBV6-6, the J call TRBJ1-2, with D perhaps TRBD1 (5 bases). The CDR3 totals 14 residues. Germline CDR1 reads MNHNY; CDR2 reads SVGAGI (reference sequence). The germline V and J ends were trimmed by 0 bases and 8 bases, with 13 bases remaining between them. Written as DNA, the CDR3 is TGTGCCAGCAGTTACTCGACCGGCCGGGGGGGCTACACCTTC. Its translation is CASSYSTGRGGYTF.

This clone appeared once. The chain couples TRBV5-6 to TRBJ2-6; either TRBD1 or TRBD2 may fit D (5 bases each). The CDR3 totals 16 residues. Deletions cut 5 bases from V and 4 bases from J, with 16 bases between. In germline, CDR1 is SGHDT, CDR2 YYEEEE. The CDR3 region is CASRPTGAQGANVLTF. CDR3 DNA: TGTGCCAGCAGACCTACCGGGGCCCAGGGGGCCAACGTCCTGACTTTC.

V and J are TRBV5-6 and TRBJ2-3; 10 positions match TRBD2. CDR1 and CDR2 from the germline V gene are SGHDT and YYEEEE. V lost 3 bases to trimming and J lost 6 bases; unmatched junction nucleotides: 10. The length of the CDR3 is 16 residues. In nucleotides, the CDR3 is TGTGCCAGCAGCTCTCCTAGCGGGAGCGCCACCGATACGCAGTATTTT. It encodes CASSSPSGSATDTQYF.

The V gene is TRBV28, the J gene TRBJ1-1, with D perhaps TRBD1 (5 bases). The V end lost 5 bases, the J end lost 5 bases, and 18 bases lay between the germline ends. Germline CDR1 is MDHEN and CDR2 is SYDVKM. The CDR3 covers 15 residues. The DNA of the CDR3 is TGTGCCAGCAGTCCTACCCGGGGCGGGGGTACTGAAGCTTTCTTT. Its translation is CASSPTRGGGTEAFF.

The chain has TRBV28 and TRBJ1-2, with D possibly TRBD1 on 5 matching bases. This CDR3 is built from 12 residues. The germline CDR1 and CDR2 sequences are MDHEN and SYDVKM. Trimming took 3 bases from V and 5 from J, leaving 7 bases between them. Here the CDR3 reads CASSFGGYGYTF. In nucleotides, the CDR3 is TGTGCCAGCAGTTTCGGGGGTTATGGCTACACCTTC.

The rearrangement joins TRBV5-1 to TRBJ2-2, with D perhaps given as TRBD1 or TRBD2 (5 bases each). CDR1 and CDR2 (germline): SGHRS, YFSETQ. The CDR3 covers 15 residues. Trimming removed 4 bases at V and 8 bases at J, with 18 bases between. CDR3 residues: CASSPLFGGIGELFF. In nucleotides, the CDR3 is TGCGCCAGCAGCCCTCTATTTGGGGGAATAGGGGAGCTGTTTTTT.

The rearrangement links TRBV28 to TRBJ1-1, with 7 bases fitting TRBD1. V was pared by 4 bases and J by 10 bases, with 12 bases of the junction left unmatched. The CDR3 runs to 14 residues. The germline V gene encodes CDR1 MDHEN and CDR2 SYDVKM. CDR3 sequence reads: CASSSTGIYNRAFF. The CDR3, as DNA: TGTGCCAGCAGTTCGACAGGGATCTACAACCGAGCTTTCTTT.

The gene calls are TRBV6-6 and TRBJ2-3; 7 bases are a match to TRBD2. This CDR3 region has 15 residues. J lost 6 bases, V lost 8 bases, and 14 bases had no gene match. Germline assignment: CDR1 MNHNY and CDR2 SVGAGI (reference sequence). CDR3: CASRQKAGASDTQYF. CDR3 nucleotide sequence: TGTGCCAGCCGTCAGAAGGCGGGAGCGTCGGATACGCAGTATTTT.

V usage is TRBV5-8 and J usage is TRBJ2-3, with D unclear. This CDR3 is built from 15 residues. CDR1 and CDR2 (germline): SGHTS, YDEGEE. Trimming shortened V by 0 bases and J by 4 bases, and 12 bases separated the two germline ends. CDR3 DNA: TGTGCCAGCAGCTTGGTCGGCGCTTTGCCAGATACGCAGTATTTT. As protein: CASSLVGALPDTQYF.

CDR3 DNA sequence: TGTGCCAGCAGCCGTCCTGAGCTCGAGACCCAGTACTTC. Its protein product is CASSRPELETQYF. This chain uses TRBV7-2 with TRBJ2-5; the D is unclear. Germline V gene sequence: CDR1 SGHTA, CDR2 FQGNSA. The V end lost 5 bases, the J end lost 5 bases, and 12 bases lay between the germline ends. The CDR3 is 13 amino acids.

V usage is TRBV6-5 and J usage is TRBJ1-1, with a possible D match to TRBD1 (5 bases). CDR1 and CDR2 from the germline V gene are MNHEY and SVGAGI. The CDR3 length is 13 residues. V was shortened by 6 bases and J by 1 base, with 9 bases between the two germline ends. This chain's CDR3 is CASSRDWNTEAFF. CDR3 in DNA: TGTGCCAGCAGCCGGGACTGGAACACTGAAGCTTTCTTT.

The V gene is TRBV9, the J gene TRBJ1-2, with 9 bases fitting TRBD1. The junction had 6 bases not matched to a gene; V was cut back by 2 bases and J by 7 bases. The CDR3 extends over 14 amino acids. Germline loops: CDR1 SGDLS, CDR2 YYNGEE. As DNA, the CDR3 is TGTGCCAGCAGCGTCGAACAGGGGGCCTCTGGCTACACCTTC. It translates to CASSVEQGASGYTF.

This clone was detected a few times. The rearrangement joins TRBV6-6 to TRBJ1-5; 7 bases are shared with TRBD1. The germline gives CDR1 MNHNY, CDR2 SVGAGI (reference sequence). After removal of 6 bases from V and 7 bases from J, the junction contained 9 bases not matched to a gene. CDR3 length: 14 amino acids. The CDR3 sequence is CASRADRDRQPQHF. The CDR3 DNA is TGTGCCAGCAGGGCAGACAGGGATCGACAGCCCCAGCATTTT.

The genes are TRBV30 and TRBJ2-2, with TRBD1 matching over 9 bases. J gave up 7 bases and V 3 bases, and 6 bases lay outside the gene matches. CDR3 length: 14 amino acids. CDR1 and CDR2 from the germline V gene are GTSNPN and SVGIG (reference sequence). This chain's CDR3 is CAWRGTGRVGELFF. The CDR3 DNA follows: TGTGCCTGGAGGGGGACAGGGCGGGTCGGGGAGCTGTTTTTT.

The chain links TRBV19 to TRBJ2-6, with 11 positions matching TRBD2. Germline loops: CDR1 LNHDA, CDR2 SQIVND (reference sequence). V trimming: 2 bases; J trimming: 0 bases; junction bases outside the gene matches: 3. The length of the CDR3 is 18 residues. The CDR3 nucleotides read TGTGCCAGTAGTATACCACTAGCGGGAGTCTCTGGGGCCAACGTCCTGACTTTC. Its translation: CASSIPLAGVSGANVLTF. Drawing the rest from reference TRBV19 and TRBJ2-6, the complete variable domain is DGGITQSPKYLFRKEGQNVTLSCEQNLNHDAMYWYRQDPGQGLRLIYYSQIVNDFQKGDIAEGYSVSREKKESFPLTVTSAQKNPTAFYLCASSIPLAGVSGANVLTFGAGSRLTVL.

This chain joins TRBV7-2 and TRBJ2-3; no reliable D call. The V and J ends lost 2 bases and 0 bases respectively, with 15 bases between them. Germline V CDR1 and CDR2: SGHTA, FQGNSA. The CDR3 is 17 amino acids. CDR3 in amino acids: CASSLTERRTSTDTQYF. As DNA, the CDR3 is TGTGCCAGCAGCTTAACAGAACGGAGAACTAGCACAGATACGCAGTATTTT.

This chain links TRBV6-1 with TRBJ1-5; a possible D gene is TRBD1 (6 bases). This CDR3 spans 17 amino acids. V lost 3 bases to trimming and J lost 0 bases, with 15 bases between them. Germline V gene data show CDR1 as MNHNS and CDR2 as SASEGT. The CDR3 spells CASSDRTAPTSNQPQHF. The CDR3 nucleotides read TGTGCCAGCAGTGATAGGACAGCTCCCACTAGCAATCAGCCCCAGCATTTT.

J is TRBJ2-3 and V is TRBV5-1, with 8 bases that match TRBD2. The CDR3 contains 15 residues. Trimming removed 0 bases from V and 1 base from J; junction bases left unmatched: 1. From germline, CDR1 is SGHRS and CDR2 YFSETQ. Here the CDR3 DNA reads TGCGCCAGCAGCTTGGGTAGCGGGGGCACAGATACGCAGTATTTT. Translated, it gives CASSLGSGGTDTQYF.

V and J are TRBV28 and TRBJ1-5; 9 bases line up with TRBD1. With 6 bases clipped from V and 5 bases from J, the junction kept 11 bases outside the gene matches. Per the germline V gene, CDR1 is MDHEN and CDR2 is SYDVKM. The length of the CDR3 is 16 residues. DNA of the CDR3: TGTGCCAGCAGACCCTCCGGGACAGGGACCCATCAGCCCCAGCATTTT. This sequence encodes CASRPSGTGTHQPQHF.

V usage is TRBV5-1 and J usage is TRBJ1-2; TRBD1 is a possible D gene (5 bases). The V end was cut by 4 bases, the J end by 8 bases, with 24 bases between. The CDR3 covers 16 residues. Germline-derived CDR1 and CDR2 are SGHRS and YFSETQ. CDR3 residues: CASSRGPTGTQKGYTF. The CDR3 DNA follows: TGCGCCAGCAGCCGAGGACCGACCGGGACTCAGAAGGGCTACACCTTC.

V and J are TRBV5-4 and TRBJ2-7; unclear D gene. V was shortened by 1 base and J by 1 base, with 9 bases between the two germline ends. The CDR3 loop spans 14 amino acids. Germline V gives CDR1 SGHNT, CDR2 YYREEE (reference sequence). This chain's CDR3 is CASSLYAASYEQYF. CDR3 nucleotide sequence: TGTGCCAGCAGCTTGTATGCGGCTTCCTACGAGCAGTACTTC.

The CDR3 DNA reads as TGTGCCAGCAGCTCTCAGGGCACAGATACGCAGTATTTT. Its translation is CASSSQGTDTQYF. V and J are TRBV11-3 and TRBJ2-3, with D unclear. V lost 4 bases and J lost 1, with 6 bases in between. Per germline, CDR1 SGHNT and CDR2 YENEEA. This CDR3 comprises 13 residues.

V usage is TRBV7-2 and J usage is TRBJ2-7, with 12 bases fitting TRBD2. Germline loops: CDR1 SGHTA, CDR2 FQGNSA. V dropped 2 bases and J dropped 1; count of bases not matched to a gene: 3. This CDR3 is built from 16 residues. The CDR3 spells CASSLRTSGTSYEQYF. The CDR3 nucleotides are TGTGCCAGCAGCTTACGGACTAGCGGGACTTCCTACGAGCAGTACTTC.

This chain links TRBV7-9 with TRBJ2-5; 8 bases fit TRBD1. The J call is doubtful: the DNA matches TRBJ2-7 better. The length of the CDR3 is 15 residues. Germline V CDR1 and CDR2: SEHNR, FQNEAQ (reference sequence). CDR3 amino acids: CASSADRGSSYEQYF. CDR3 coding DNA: TGTGCCAGCAGCGCAGACAGGGGAAGCTCCTACGAGCAGTACTTC.

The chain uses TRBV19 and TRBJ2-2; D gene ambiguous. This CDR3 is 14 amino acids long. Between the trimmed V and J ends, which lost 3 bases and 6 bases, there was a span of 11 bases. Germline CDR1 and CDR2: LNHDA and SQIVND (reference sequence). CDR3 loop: CASSIGTGAGELFF. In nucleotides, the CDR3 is TGTGCCAGTAGTATCGGAACTGGGGCCGGGGAGCTGTTTTTT.

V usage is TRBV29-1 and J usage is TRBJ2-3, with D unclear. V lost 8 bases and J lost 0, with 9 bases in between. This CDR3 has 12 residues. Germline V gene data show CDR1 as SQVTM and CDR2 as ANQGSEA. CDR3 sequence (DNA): TGCAGCTGCACGGTTAGCACAGATACGCAGTATTTT. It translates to CSCTVSTDTQYF.

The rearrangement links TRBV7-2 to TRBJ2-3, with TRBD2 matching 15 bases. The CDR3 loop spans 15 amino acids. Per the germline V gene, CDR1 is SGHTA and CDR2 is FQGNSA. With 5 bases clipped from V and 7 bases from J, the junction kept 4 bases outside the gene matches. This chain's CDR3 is CASSPGLAGGYTQYF. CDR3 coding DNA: TGTGCCAGCAGCCCCGGACTAGCGGGAGGGTATACGCAGTATTTT.

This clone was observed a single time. The CDR3 coding sequence is TGCGCCAGCAGTGAGTATAGGGCCGATACGCAGTATTTT. It is translated as CASSEYRADTQYF. This chain joins TRBV10-1 and TRBJ2-3; unclear D gene. The germline V gene encodes CDR1 WNHNN and CDR2 SYGVQD (reference sequence). The CDR3 has 13 amino acids. The V and J ends lost 1 base and 6 bases respectively, with 8 bases between them.

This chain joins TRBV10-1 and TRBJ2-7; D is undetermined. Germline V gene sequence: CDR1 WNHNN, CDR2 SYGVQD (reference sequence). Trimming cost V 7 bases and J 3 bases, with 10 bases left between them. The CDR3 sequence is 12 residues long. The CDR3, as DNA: TGCGCCAGCACGTGGGGAAACTACGAGCAGTACTTC. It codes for CASTWGNYEQYF.

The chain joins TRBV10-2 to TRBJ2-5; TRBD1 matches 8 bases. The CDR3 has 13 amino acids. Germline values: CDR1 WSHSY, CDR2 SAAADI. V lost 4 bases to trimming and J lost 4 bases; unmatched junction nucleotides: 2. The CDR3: CASSGTGRETQYF. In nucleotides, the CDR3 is TGCGCCAGCAGTGGGACAGGGCGAGAGACCCAGTACTTC.

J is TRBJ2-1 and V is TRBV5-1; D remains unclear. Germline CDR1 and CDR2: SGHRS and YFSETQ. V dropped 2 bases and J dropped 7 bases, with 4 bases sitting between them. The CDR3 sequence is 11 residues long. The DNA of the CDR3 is TGCGCCAGCAGCTTAGATAATGAGCAGTTCTTC. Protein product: CASSLDNEQFF.